The clone carrying this TCR beta chain has ten or more counts. The target antigen is unknown. These data are taken from a study of identical twins. The study, taken as a whole, reports: Fewer insertions characterized abundant cord blood beta clonotypes, whereas memory repertoires showed none.

In TCRdb, the 5' RACE reads were re-called with MiXCR into one record per CDR3 protein. The sample records 140,000 to 150,000 distinct CDR3 sequences, around 3.5% being singletons. V shed 5 bases and J 5 bases; nucleotides not matched to a gene: 10. The CDR3 length is 16 residues. Germline V lookup: CDR1 SGHVS, CDR2 FQNEAQ. This chain joins TRBV7-8 and TRBJ1-5, with 9 bases fitting TRBD1. The sequencing input was memory T cells sorted from blood. The receptor was isolated from a man aged 18 to 29 in good health. CDR3 DNA: TGTGCCAGCAGCCCCGGAAGGACAGGGGTATATCAGCCCCAGCATTTT. As protein: CASSPGRTGVYQPQHF. The entire variable domain, with the rest obtained from reference TRBV7-8 and TRBJ1-5, is as follows: GAGVSQSPRYKVAKRGQDVALRCDPISGHVSLFWYQQALGQGPEFLTYFQNEAQLDKSGLPSDRFFAERPEGSVSTLKIQRTQQEDSAVYLCASSPGRTGVYQPQHFGDGTRLSIL.